This T cell receptor (beta chain) was recovered during a study of vaccination effects on CD4 cells after COVID-19. Turning to the study itself: A couple of convalescent patients gave samples 16 days and one week before vaccination.

With the ViraFEST assay, the study expanded antigen-specific CD4+ T cells using viral peptide pools, then sequenced them. Between days 9 and 11 of culture, CD4+ T cells were separated out. From March to December 2020, the person had a SARS-CoV-2 infection that was confirmed by PCR. Every well got a few million PBMC, which were grown with around 9.2 IU/ml IL-2 and 10 ug/ml peptides. IL-2 medium was substituted for half the medium on days 3 and 7. Assay used: immunoSEQ multiplex PCR; TCRdb lists only in-frame clones, some missing. This sample yields about 37,000 clones, of which about two thirds are seen a single time; roughly 30% belongs to the top ten. This clone was observed a few times. Its antigen is undetermined. The sample consisted of CD4+ T cells from PBMCs cultured with a peptide pool, taken before COVID-19 vaccination. The TCR comes from a human donor who had a prior SARS-CoV-2 infection.

The CDR3 loop is CASSLGSGGAYEQYF. CDR3 bases: TGTGCCAGCAGCTTAGGTTCGGGAGGGGCCTACGAGCAGTACTTC. The rearrangement joins TRBV7-2 to TRBJ2-7; 8 positions agree with TRBD2. This CDR3 is 15 amino acids long. V shed 1 base and J 2 bases; nucleotides not matched to a gene: 4. CDR1 SGHTA and CDR2 FQGNSA come from the germline V gene.